This TCR beta chain was recorded in a study of T-cell memory formation after mild COVID-19. Overall study findings and caveats: Pre-infection memory harbored some responding clones, suggesting cross-reactive memory joined. Clones shrinking between day 15 and 85 showed a balanced CD4/CD8 split, and those that grew later tilted toward CD4+.

V shed 4 bases and J shed 11 bases, with 17 bases lying between them. Germline values: CDR1 LGHNA, CDR2 YNFKEQ. The CDR3 has 14 amino acids. This clonotype has more than one count but fewer than ten. Its antigen is currently unknown. TCRdb reanalysed the 5' RACE reads using MiXCR and keeps one entry per CDR3 protein. Found here are more than 110,000 distinct CDR3 sequences, more than 13% of them singletons; the top ten hold more than 25%. Sequenced material: PBMCs or a T cell subset sorted from them (not recorded which). The chain recombines TRBV4-2 with TRBJ1-4; D gene unclear. This sequence was found in an adult woman who had mild COVID-19 (a few samples of this study predate the infection). Cell type and time point are not known. This chain's CDR3 is CASSLRVGERKLFF. CDR3 bases: TGTGCCAGCAGCCTCAGAGTGGGCGAGAGGAAACTGTTTTTT.